Following are 16 T cell receptor beta chains from one sample sequenced in a study of beta chain features in type 1 diabetes. Every isolated RNA sample was fully reverse transcribed, so sequencing captured expressed TCRB transcripts. TCRdb keeps only in-frame clones here, not all; method: immunoSEQ multiplex PCR. The table records about 350,000 clones, 20% of them present only once. Sequencing used naive CD4+ T cells from blood. The receptors derive from a woman between 18 and 30 years old in good health.

This clone was counted only a few times. The V gene is TRBV4-1, the J gene TRBJ2-2; 9 bases are a match to TRBD2. V lost 3 bases and J lost 4; bases outside the gene matches: 6. The CDR3 extends over 16 amino acids. Germline values: CDR1 MGHRA, CDR2 YSYEKL. The CDR3: CASSQLAGVPTGELFF. DNA for the CDR3: TGCGCCAGCAGCCAGTTAGCGGGAGTGCCCACCGGGGAGCTGTTTTTT.

A few counts support this clone. CDR3 DNA: TGTGCCAGCAGCTTGCAGGGGGCCACTGAAGCTTTCTTT. This sequence encodes CASSLQGATEAFF. This rearrangement joins TRBV7-9 to TRBJ1-1; 8 positions agree with TRBD1. CDR3 length: 13 amino acids. V lost 3 bases and J lost 4; bases outside the gene matches: 1. Germline lookup yields CDR1 SEHNR and CDR2 FQNEAQ (reference sequence).

The table lists this clone with a few counts. The chain has TRBV29-1 and TRBJ1-2, with D perhaps TRBD1 (5 bases). Deletions cut 8 bases from V and 0 bases from J, with 31 bases between. Germline V CDR1 and CDR2: SQVTM, ANQGSEA. This CDR3 is built from 19 residues. The CDR3 coding sequence is TGCAGCCCCGGAGTTGTAGGTTTTGGACATTCGAGAGCTAACTATGGCTACACCTTC. This codes for CSPGVVGFGHSRANYGYTF.

This clone has only a few counts. The CDR3 nucleotides are TGTGCCAGCAGTCAGGGACTAGCGGCTGATACGCAGTATTTT. Amino acid sequence: CASSQGLAADTQYF. The rearrangement joins TRBV7-2 to TRBJ2-3; 11 nucleotides match TRBD2. CDR1 and CDR2 (germline): SGHTA, FQGNSA. The CDR3 sequence is 14 residues long. V lost 6 bases, J lost 6 bases, and 5 bases stayed unmatched.

The rearrangement links TRBV6-5 to TRBJ2-1; 11 bases align to TRBD2. Trimming removed 8 bases from V and 4 bases from J; junction bases left unmatched: 7. CDR3 size: 15 residues. The germline CDR1 and CDR2 sequences are MNHEY and SVGAGI. In DNA form, the CDR3 reads TGTGCCAGCGCCAGACTAGCGGGGTCGTACAATGAGCAGTTCTTC. It translates to CASARLAGSYNEQFF.

This clone was picked up a small number of times. V usage is TRBV7-2 and J usage is TRBJ2-1; 10 positions match TRBD2. This CDR3 comprises 15 residues. V shed 6 bases, J shed 8 bases, and the junction held 10 bases outside the gene matches. Germline lookup yields CDR1 SGHTA and CDR2 FQGNSA. The CDR3 region has the DNA TGTGCCAGCAGGCCGGGACTAGCGAGGGGGGATGAGCAGTTCTTC. Its translation: CASRPGLARGDEQFF.

J is TRBJ2-6 and V is TRBV18; D uncertain. CDR1 KGHSH and CDR2 LQKENI come from the germline V gene. CDR3 length: 15 residues. Between the trimmed V and J ends, which lost 6 bases and 0 bases, there was a span of 9 bases. The CDR3 bases are TGTGCCAGCTCCCCGGTCGTCTCTGGGGCCAACGTCCTGACTTTC. This gives the protein CASSPVVSGANVLTF.

The DNA of the CDR3 is TGCGCCAGCAGCCCAAGGGGGGACAGGGGCACAGATACGCAGTATTTT. It yields the protein CASSPRGDRGTDTQYF. This chain links TRBV4-1 with TRBJ2-3; 9 bases line up with TRBD1. V lost 4 bases and J lost 1; bases outside the gene matches: 6. Germline lookup yields CDR1 MGHRA and CDR2 YSYEKL. The CDR3 has 16 amino acids.

The chain couples TRBV6-5 to TRBJ2-7; D is unclear. Trimming pared 0 bases from V and 2 bases from J, leaving 14 bases between. This CDR3 has 16 amino acids. Germline CDR1 is MNHEY and CDR2 is SVGAGI. The CDR3: CASSYSKTGSTYEQYF. CDR3 DNA: TGTGCCAGCAGTTACTCGAAGACGGGTAGCACCTACGAGCAGTACTTC.

This clone turned up a few times. The chain employs TRBV7-2 and TRBJ2-3; no firm D call. V was shortened by 5 bases and J by 1 base, with 10 bases between the two germline ends. CDR1 SGHTA and CDR2 FQGNSA come from the germline V gene. CDR3 length equals 14 residues. This CDR3 reads CASSPVDRTDTQYF. The DNA of the CDR3 is TGTGCCAGCAGCCCGGTTGATCGCACAGATACGCAGTATTTT. Filled out from reference TRBV7-2 and TRBJ2-3, the complete variable domain reads GAGVSQSPSNKVTEKGKDVELRCDPISGHTALYWYRQSLGQGLEFLIYFQGNSAPDKSGLPSDRFSAERTGGSVSTLTIQRTQQEDSAVYLCASSPVDRTDTQYFGPGTRLTVL.

The V and J genes are TRBV30 and TRBJ2-5, with D tentatively TRBD1 (5 bases). Germline loops: CDR1 GTSNPN, CDR2 SVGIG (reference sequence). V lost 1 base and J 2 bases, leaving 11 bases between the germline ends. The CDR3 loop spans 14 amino acids. CDR3 bases: TGTGCCTGGAGTGCCCAGGGCAGACAAGAGACCCAGTACTTC. It encodes CAWSAQGRQETQYF.

The sample holds a few counts of this clone. The chain employs TRBV11-2 and TRBJ2-1; 7 positions agree with TRBD1. The CDR3 runs to 16 residues. Germline lookup yields CDR1 SGHAT and CDR2 FQNNGV. V lost 5 bases and J lost 10; bases outside the gene matches: 17. CDR3 nucleotides: TGTGCCAGCAGCCCCGGACGTTGGACAGGCGTCGGCGAGCAGTTCTTC. Translated, it gives CASSPGRWTGVGEQFF.

The J gene is TRBJ2-7, the V gene TRBV6-5; TRBD1 matches at 9 bases. Germline V gene sequence: CDR1 MNHEY, CDR2 SVGAGI. Trimming cost V 0 bases and J 7 bases; bases outside gene matches: 7. The CDR3 covers 15 residues. The CDR3 region has the DNA TGTGCCAGCAGTTACTCGACGGGACAGGGCTGGGAGCAGTACTTC. The encoded protein is CASSYSTGQGWEQYF.

This clone was recorded a few times. V usage is TRBV5-4 and J usage is TRBJ2-3; D gene unclear. The length of the CDR3 is 12 residues. CDR1 and CDR2 from the germline V gene are SGHNT and YYREEE (reference sequence). With 0 bases removed from V and 14 bases from J, the gap between germline ends came to 13 bases. The CDR3 DNA is TGTGCCAGCAGCTTGGTTGCGGAGCCGGCGTATTTT. It yields the protein CASSLVAEPAYF.

This clone was detected a few times. The junction differs from germline at one of its ends, possibly a read error. CDR3 residues: CASSQVPGIADTQYF. CDR3 DNA: TGCGCCAGTAGCCAAGTTCCAGGGATCGCAGATACGCAGTATTTT. V gene TRBV4-3 combines with J gene TRBJ2-3; maybe TRBD1 (5 bases). The CDR3 runs to 15 residues. Germline-derived CDR1 and CDR2 are LGHNA and YSLEER.

The gene calls are TRBV4-1 and TRBJ1-1; 7 nucleotides line up with TRBD1. The length of the CDR3 is 18 residues. CDR1 MGHRA and CDR2 YSYEKL come from the germline V gene. V gave up 2 bases and J gave up 1 base; unmatched junction bases: 13. CDR3 sequence: CASSQRQGSGPWNTEAFF. The CDR3 DNA is TGCGCCAGCAGCCAACGACAGGGATCGGGGCCGTGGAACACTGAAGCTTTCTTT.